This record concerns one T cell receptor (beta chain) sequence. The data stem from a study of shared clonotypes between healthy human individuals. The CDR3 is 15 residues long. Germline-derived CDR1 and CDR2 are WSHSY and SAAADI. V was clipped by 2 bases and J by 4 bases; unmatched bases: 2. Measured with immunoSEQ multiplex PCR; TCRdb has only the in-frame clones, and not every one. The table shows approximately 1,500,000 clones, with 95% to 99% occurring only once. The chain employs TRBV10-2 and TRBJ2-1; the match to TRBD2 covers 10 bases. The sequencing sample was made of naive CD4+ T cells sorted from blood. The subset: CD45RA+ positively selected. This sequence was found in a man younger than 45 in good health. This CDR3 reads CASSESGRVYNEQFF. CDR3 in DNA: TGCGCCAGCAGTGAGAGCGGGAGGGTATACAATGAGCAGTTCTTC.